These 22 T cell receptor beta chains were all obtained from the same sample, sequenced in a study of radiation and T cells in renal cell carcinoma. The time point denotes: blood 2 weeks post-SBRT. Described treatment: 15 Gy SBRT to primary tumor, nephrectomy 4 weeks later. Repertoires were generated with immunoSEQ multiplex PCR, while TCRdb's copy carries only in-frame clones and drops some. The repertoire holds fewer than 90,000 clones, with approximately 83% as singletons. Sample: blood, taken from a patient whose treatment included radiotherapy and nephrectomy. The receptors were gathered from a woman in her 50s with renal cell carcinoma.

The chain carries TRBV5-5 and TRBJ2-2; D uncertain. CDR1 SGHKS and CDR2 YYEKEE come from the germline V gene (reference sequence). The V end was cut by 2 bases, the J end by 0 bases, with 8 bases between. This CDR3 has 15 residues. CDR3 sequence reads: CASSFLPTNTGELFF. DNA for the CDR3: TGTGCCAGCAGCTTTTTACCGACGAACACCGGGGAGCTGTTTTTT.

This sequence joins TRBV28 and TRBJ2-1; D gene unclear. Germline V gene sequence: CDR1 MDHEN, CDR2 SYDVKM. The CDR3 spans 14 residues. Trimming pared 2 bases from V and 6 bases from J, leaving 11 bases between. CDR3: CASSLEAILNEQFF. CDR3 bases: TGTGCCAGCAGTTTAGAGGCTATCCTCAATGAGCAGTTCTTC.

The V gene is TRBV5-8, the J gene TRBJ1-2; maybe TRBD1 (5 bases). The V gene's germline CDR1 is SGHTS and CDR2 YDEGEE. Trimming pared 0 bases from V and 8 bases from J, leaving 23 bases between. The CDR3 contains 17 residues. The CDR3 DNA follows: TGTGCCAGCAGCTTGGTAGGATTGCGATGGGTAAGGGGAGGCTACACCTTC. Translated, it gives CASSLVGLRWVRGGYTF.

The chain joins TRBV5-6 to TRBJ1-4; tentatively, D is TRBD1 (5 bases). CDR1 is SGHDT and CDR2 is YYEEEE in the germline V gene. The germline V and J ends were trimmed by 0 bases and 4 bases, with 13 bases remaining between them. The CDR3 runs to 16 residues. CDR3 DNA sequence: TGTGCCAGCAGCTTGGCCGGGCAGGGTCATAATGAAAAACTGTTTTTT. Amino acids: CASSLAGQGHNEKLFF.

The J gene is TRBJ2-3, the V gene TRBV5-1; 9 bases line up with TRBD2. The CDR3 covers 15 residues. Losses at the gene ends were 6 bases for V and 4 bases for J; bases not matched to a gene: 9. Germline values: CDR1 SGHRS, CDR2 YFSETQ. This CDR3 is CASKGSGRTADTQYF. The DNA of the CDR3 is TGCGCCAGCAAAGGTAGCGGGAGAACCGCAGATACGCAGTATTTT. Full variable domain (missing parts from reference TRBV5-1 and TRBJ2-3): KAGVTQTPRYLIKTRGQQVTLSCSPISGHRSVSWYQQTPGQGLQFLFEYFSETQRNKGNFPGRFSGRQFSNSRSEMNVSTLELGDSALYLCASKGSGRTADTQYFGPGTRLTVL.

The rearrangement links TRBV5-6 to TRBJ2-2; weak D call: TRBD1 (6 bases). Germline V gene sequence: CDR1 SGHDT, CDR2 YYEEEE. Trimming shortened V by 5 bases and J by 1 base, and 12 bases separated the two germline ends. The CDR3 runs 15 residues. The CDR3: CASRTGQLNTGELFF. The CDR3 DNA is TGTGCCAGCAGGACTGGACAGTTGAACACCGGGGAGCTGTTTTTT. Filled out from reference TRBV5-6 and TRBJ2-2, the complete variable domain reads DAGVTQSPTHLIKTRGQQVTLRCSPKSGHDTVSWYQQALGQGPQFIFQYYEEEERQRGNFPDRFSGHQFPNYSSELNVNALLLGDSALYLCASRTGQLNTGELFFGEGSRLTVL.

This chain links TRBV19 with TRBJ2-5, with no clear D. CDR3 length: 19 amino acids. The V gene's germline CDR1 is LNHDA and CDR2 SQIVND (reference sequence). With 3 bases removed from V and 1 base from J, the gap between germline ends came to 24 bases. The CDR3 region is CASSIGRRRYEESQETQYF. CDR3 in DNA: TGTGCCAGTAGTATCGGTAGACGTCGGTACGAGGAATCCCAAGAGACCCAGTACTTC.

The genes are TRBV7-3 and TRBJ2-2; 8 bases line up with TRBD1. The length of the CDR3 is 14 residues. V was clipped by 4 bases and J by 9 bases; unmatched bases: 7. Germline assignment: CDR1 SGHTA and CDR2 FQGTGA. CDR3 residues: CASSSKTGVRELFF. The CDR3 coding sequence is TGTGCCAGCAGCTCAAAGACAGGGGTGCGGGAGCTGTTTTTT.

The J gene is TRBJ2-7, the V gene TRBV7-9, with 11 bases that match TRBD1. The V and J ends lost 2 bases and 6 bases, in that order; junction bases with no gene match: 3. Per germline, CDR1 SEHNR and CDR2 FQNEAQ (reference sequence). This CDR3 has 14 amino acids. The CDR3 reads CASSLPGTGGEQYF. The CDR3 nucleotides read TGTGCCAGCAGCTTACCCGGGACAGGGGGCGAGCAGTACTTC.

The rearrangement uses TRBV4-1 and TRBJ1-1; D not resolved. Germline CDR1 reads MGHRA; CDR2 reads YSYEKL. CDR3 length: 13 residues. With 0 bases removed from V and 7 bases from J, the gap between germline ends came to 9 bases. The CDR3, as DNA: TGCGCCAGCAGCCAAGATAAGAGGAATGAAGCTTTCTTT. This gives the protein CASSQDKRNEAFF.

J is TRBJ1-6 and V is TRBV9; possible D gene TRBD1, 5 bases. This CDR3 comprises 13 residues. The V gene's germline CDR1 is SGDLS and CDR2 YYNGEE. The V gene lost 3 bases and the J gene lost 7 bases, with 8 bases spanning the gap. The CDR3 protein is CASSGTQNSPLHF. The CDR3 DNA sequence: TGTGCCAGCAGCGGGACACAAAATTCACCCCTCCACTTT.

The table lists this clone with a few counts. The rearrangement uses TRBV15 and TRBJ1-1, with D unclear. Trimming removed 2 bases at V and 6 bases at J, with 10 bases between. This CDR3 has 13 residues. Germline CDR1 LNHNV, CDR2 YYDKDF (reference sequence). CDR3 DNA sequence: TGTGCCACCAGCAGAATTGGGGAATCTGAAGCTTTCTTT. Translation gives CATSRIGESEAFF.

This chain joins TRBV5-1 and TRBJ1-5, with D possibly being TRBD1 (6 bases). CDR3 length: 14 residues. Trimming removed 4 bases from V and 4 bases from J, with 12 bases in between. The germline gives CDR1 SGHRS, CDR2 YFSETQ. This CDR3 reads CASSPDDRNQPQHF. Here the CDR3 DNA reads TGCGCCAGCAGCCCCGATGACAGGAATCAGCCCCAGCATTTT. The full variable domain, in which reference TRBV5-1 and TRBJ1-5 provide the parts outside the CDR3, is KAGVTQTPRYLIKTRGQQVTLSCSPISGHRSVSWYQQTPGQGLQFLFEYFSETQRNKGNFPGRFSGRQFSNSRSEMNVSTLELGDSALYLCASSPDDRNQPQHFGDGTRLSIL.

The CDR3 DNA follows: TGTGCCAGCAGACAGGACAGATATGGCTACACCTTC. It specifies CASRQDRYGYTF. V usage is TRBV6-5 and J usage is TRBJ1-2, with a weak D call TRBD1 (6 bases). CDR1 and CDR2 (germline): MNHEY, SVGAGI. V lost 6 bases and J lost 5, with 10 bases in between. The CDR3 length is 12 residues.

Here the CDR3 reads CSVARGGGTEAFF. For the CDR3, the DNA is TGCAGCGTTGCTAGGGGCGGGGGGACTGAAGCTTTCTTT. The rearrangement links TRBV29-1 to TRBJ1-1; possibly TRBD1 for D (5 bases). The germline V and J ends were trimmed by 4 bases and 5 bases, with 14 bases remaining between them. Germline CDR1 is SQVTM and CDR2 is ANQGSEA. The CDR3 contains 13 residues.

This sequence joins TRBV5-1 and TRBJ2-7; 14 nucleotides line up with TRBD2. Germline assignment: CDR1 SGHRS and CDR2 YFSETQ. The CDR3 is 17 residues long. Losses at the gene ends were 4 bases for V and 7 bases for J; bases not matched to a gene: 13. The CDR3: CASSLRKGLAGVHEQYF. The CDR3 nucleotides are TGCGCCAGCAGCCTAAGGAAGGGACTAGCGGGGGTTCATGAGCAGTACTTC. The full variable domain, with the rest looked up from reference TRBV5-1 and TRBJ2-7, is KAGVTQTPRYLIKTRGQQVTLSCSPISGHRSVSWYQQTPGQGLQFLFEYFSETQRNKGNFPGRFSGRQFSNSRSEMNVSTLELGDSALYLCASSLRKGLAGVHEQYFGPGTRLTVT.

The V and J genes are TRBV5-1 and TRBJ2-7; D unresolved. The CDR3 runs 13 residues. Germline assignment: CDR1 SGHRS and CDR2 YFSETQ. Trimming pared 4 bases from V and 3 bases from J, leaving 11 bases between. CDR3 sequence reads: CASSRSRIYEQYF. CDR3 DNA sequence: TGCGCCAGCAGCAGGAGTCGAATCTACGAGCAGTACTTC.

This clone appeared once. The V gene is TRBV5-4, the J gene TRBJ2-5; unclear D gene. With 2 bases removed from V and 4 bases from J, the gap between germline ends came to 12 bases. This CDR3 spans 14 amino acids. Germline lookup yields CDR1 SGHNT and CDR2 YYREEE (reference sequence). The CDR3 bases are TGTGCCAGCAGCTTTTCCTTGGGTTCAGAGACCCAGTACTTC. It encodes CASSFSLGSETQYF.

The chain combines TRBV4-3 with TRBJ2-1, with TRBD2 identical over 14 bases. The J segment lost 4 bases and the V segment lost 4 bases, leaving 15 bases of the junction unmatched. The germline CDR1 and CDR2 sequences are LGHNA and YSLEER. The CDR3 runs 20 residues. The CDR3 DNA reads TGCGCCAGCAGCCGAGTTTTGAGGACAGGGACTAGCGGGGGTTACAATGAGCAGTTCTTC. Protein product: CASSRVLRTGTSGGYNEQFF.

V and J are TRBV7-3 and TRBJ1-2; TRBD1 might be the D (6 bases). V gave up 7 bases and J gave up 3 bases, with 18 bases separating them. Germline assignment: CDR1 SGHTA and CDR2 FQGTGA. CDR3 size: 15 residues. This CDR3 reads CASTPSGGAHYGYTF. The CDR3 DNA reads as TGTGCCAGCACCCCAAGTGGGGGGGCTCACTATGGCTACACCTTC.

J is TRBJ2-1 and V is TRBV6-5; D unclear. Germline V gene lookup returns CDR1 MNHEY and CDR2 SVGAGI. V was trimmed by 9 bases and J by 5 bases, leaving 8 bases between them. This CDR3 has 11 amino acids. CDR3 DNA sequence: TGTGCCAGTTCACAGAACAATGAGCAGTTCTTC. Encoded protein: CASSQNNEQFF.

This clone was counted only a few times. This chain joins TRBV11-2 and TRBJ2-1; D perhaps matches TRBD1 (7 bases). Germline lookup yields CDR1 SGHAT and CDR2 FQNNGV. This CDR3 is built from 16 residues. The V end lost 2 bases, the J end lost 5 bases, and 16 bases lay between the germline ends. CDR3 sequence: CASSLLGRGANNEQFF. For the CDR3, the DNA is TGTGCCAGCAGCTTATTAGGCAGGGGGGCGAACAATGAGCAGTTCTTC.